Listed below are T cell receptor beta chains from one sample, sequenced in a study of T cell changes during pregnancy in multiple sclerosis. Method: immunoSEQ multiplex PCR; TCRdb's copy keeps in-frame clones and lacks some. The top ten hold less than 2% of the sample, which has roughly 40,000 clones, less than 95% seen once. The input for sequencing was peripheral blood, taken in the third trimester of pregnancy. These receptors all stem from a female donor with multiple sclerosis, enrolled in a pregnancy study. Both conserved end residues are part of each CDR3. Fields, in order: clone size, D gene, J gene, V gene, CDR3 DNA, CDR3 protein. The D gene is left open where the match is weak. Size is omitted from some rows. Given values are once, few, many or a class for expanded clones.

abundance: once
d_gene: TRBD2
j_gene: TRBJ2-1
v_gene: TRBV27
CDR3nt: TGTGCCAGCAGCCGGGGGACTAGCGGGACCCGGCGGGGTTACAATGAGCAGTTCTTC
CDR3aa: CASSRGTSGTRRGYNEQFF

abundance: .
d_gene: .
j_gene: TRBJ2-2
v_gene: TRBV27
CDR3nt: TGTGCCAGCAGTATTACAGGAGACAGCGGGGAGCTGTTTTTT
CDR3aa: CASSITGDSGELFF

abundance: .
d_gene: TRBD2
j_gene: TRBJ2-3
v_gene: TRBV2
CDR3nt: TGTGCCAGCATAACGTTGGCGGGAGTGGGAGATACGCAGTATTTT
CDR3aa: CASITLAGVGDTQYF

abundance: .
d_gene: .
j_gene: TRBJ2-7
v_gene: TRBV2
CDR3nt: TGTGCCAGCAGTTTACAGGTGATGAGCTCCTACGAGCAGTACTTC
CDR3aa: CASSLQVMSSYEQYF

abundance: .
d_gene: TRBD1
j_gene: TRBJ2-5
v_gene: TRBV5-1
CDR3nt: TGCGCCAGCAGCATTGGGACAGGGGGAGAGACCCAGTACTTC
CDR3aa: CASSIGTGGETQYF

abundance: .
d_gene: TRBD1
j_gene: TRBJ1-2
v_gene: TRBV18
CDR3nt: TGTGCCAGCTCACCACTCCCAGCCGGGACAGGATTCAATGGCTACACCTTC
CDR3aa: CASSPLPAGTGFNGYTF

abundance: .
d_gene: .
j_gene: TRBJ2-2
v_gene: TRBV11-3
CDR3nt: TGTGCCAGCAGCTTAGAACAGCTTTTCACCGGGGAGCTGTTTTTT
CDR3aa: CASSLEQLFTGELFF

abundance: .
d_gene: .
j_gene: TRBJ1-3
v_gene: TRBV9
CDR3nt: TGTGCCAGCAGCGCGAGCGGGGCAGGTTCTTACTCTGGAAACACCATATATTTT
CDR3aa: CASSASGAGSYSGNTIYF

abundance: .
d_gene: TRBD2
j_gene: TRBJ2-5
v_gene: TRBV10-3
CDR3nt: TGTGCCATCAGGTCTGGGCTAGCGGGGAGAGAGACCCAGTACTTC
CDR3aa: CAIRSGLAGRETQYF

abundance: once
d_gene: .
j_gene: TRBJ2-1
v_gene: TRBV6-1
CDR3nt: TGTGCCAGCAGTGAGTTTAAGGGGTCCTACAATGAGCAGTTCTTC
CDR3aa: CASSEFKGSYNEQFF

abundance: once
d_gene: .
j_gene: TRBJ1-2
v_gene: TRBV30
CDR3nt: TGTGCCTGGCGTACAGGGAACTATGGCTACACCTTC
CDR3aa: CAWRTGNYGYTF

abundance: .
d_gene: TRBD1
j_gene: TRBJ1-1
v_gene: TRBV7-9
CDR3nt: TGTGCCAGCAGCTTTGACAGGGTCACTGAAGCTTTCTTT
CDR3aa: CASSFDRVTEAFF

abundance: .
d_gene: .
j_gene: TRBJ1-5
v_gene: TRBV5-1
CDR3nt: TGCGCCAGCAGCTTCTTCGACAGTCTTAATCAGCCCCAGCATTTT
CDR3aa: CASSFFDSLNQPQHF

abundance: .
d_gene: .
j_gene: TRBJ1-5
v_gene: TRBV10-3
CDR3nt: TGTGCCATCAGTGAGTCGCGAGATCAGCCCCAGCATTTT
CDR3aa: CAISESRDQPQHF

abundance: once
d_gene: .
j_gene: TRBJ2-3
v_gene: TRBV7-9
CDR3nt: TGTGCCAGCAGCTTTTTCGGGGAAAGCACAGATACGCAGTATTTT
CDR3aa: CASSFFGESTDTQYF

abundance: .
d_gene: .
j_gene: TRBJ2-7
v_gene: TRBV20-1
CDR3nt: TGCAGTGTGACCCAGGGCAACGAGCAGTACTTC
CDR3aa: CSVTQGNEQYF

abundance: .
d_gene: .
j_gene: TRBJ1-5
v_gene: TRBV5-5
CDR3nt: TGTGCCAGCAGCTTGGGGCAGGGTGGTCAGCCCCAGCATTTT
CDR3aa: CASSLGQGGQPQHF

abundance: once
d_gene: .
j_gene: TRBJ1-2
v_gene: TRBV6-5
CDR3nt: TGTGCCAGCAGTAATTCCCAGGGGCAGGGCTACACCTTC
CDR3aa: CASSNSQGQGYTF

abundance: once
d_gene: .
j_gene: TRBJ1-1
v_gene: TRBV4-3
CDR3nt: TGCGCCAGCAGGGCAGCGATGAACACTGAAGCTTTCTTT
CDR3aa: CASRAAMNTEAFF

abundance: .
d_gene: .
j_gene: TRBJ2-7
v_gene: TRBV30
CDR3nt: TGTGCCTGGAGTCCCTGGACTACCTCCTACGAGCAGTACTTC
CDR3aa: CAWSPWTTSYEQYF

abundance: few
d_gene: TRBD2
j_gene: TRBJ2-3
v_gene: TRBV14
CDR3nt: TGTGCCAGCAGCCAAGTAACTAGCGGGGGGGCAGATACGCAGTATTTT
CDR3aa: CASSQVTSGGADTQYF

abundance: .
d_gene: TRBD2
j_gene: TRBJ2-3
v_gene: TRBV10-1
CDR3nt: TGCGCCAGCTCAACGGGAGGAACCAGCACAGATACGCAGTATTTT
CDR3aa: CASSTGGTSTDTQYF